These 9 T cell receptor beta chains came from one sample sequenced in a study of blood T cells in healthy people across ages. The second PCR ran roughly 6 to 11 cycles with a sample-barcoded 5' primer and J-beta primers. Via MiXCR, TCRdb re-called the 5' RACE reads, giving one row per CDR3 protein. Altogether over a million distinct CDR3 sequences are present, roughly 43% being singletons, with the ten largest covering more than 4%. The sequencing input was blood. All receptors derive from a woman aged 18-30 years in good health.

The V call is TRBV12-3 or TRBV12-4, the J call TRBJ2-2; D perhaps matches TRBD2 (6 bases). The CDR3 has 15 amino acids. V lost 6 bases and J lost 4, with 15 bases in between. The DNA for the CDR3 is TGTGCCAGCAGGAGGGCGGGATCCTCCACCGGGGAGCTGTTTTTT. Translated, it gives CASRRAGSSTGELFF.

The chain combines TRBV4-3 with TRBJ2-2; D possibly uses TRBD1 or TRBD2 (6 bases each). The CDR3 is made up of 15 amino acids. The V end was cut by 0 bases, the J end by 12 bases, with 17 bases between. CDR1 LGHNA and CDR2 YSLEER come from the germline V gene. CDR3 in DNA: TGCGCCAGCAGCCAAGATAGTGGGGGCGCGGGACAGCTGTTTTTT. This translates into CASSQDSGGAGQLFF.

In its sample, this clonotype was seen a few times. J is TRBJ1-5 and V is TRBV20-1; 7 nucleotides agree with TRBD1. The CDR3 runs to 16 residues. Germline assignment: CDR1 DFQATT and CDR2 SNEGSKA (reference sequence). Germline trimming cut 0 bases from V and 1 base from J; bases unmatched to any gene: 6. Here the CDR3 reads CSAREPRGKSNQPQHF. CDR3 sequence (DNA): TGCAGTGCTAGAGAGCCCAGGGGGAAAAGCAATCAGCCCCAGCATTTT.

This clonotype occurred a few times. The chain has TRBV6-4 and TRBJ2-3, with unresolved D. The CDR3 has 8 amino acids. CDR1 and CDR2 (germline): MRHNA, SNTAGT. The germline V and J ends were trimmed by 7 bases and 14 bases, with 7 bases remaining between them. In DNA, the CDR3 is TGTGCCAGCACCACTGGGTATTTT. Its protein product is CASTTGYF.

This clonotype was picked up many times. The chain joins TRBV20-1 to TRBJ2-1, with D tentatively TRBD1 (6 bases). V lost 5 bases to trimming and J lost 7 bases, with 12 bases between them. Germline V CDR1 and CDR2: DFQATT, SNEGSKA (reference sequence). The CDR3 has 12 amino acids. CDR3 coding DNA: TGCAGTGCTGACCTCCAGGGGAATGAGCAGTTCTTC. This encodes CSADLQGNEQFF.

This clonotype was counted only a few times. This chain uses TRBV20-1 with TRBJ2-1, with TRBD2 matching over 8 bases. Germline values: CDR1 DFQATT, CDR2 SNEGSKA (reference sequence). Losses at the gene ends were 2 bases for V and 15 bases for J; bases not matched to a gene: 15. CDR3 length equals 14 residues. As DNA, the CDR3 is TGCAGTGCTAGACCCGCAGTCGGAGCGGGAGTAGGGTTCTTC. The encoded protein is CSARPAVGAGVGFF.

This clonotype occurred a few times. This chain links TRBV20-1 with TRBJ2-3; TRBD2 matches at 10 bases. Germline V lookup: CDR1 DFQATT, CDR2 SNEGSKA (reference sequence). The CDR3 totals 15 residues. V lost 1 base, J lost 1 base, and 2 bases stayed unmatched. The CDR3, as DNA: TGCAGTGCTAGAGGGGGGACTAGCGGCACAGATACGCAGTATTTT. Residues: CSARGGTSGTDTQYF.

This clonotype appeared a few times. This sequence joins TRBV20-1 and TRBJ1-2; no definite D call. Germline lookup yields CDR1 DFQATT and CDR2 SNEGSKA (reference sequence). The CDR3 sequence is 15 residues long. V was cut by 6 bases and J by 4 bases, with 21 bases left in between. Written as DNA, the CDR3 is TGCAGTGCCATAGATCGCAACGCCCAGATCTATGGCTACACCTTC. Protein product: CSAIDRNAQIYGYTF.

V is TRBV20-1 and J is TRBJ1-4; D unresolved. The CDR3 contains 17 residues. Trimming removed 0 bases from V and 8 bases from J, with 22 bases in between. From germline, CDR1 is DFQATT and CDR2 SNEGSKA (reference sequence). The CDR3 DNA follows: TGCAGTGCTAGAGATAGTAAGCAACCTCAAACCCGGGAAAAACTGTTTTTT. Its translation is CSARDSKQPQTREKLFF.